The clone carrying this TCR beta chain appeared a few times. Its antigen is still unknown. Generated by immunoSEQ multiplex PCR, the TCRdb table keeps only in-frame clones and is missing some. The sample records 280,000 or so clones, approximately 90% being singletons. These data come from a study of cytomegalovirus exposure and HLA in healthy donors. Whole-study results and caveats: Researchers counted 164 TCR beta chains as cytomegalovirus-associated. High sensitivity and specificity were reportedly achieved when the classifier diagnosed cytomegalovirus status. Clusters of TCRs from the first cohort tended to co-occur in the 120 or so validation repertoires (as a later analysis found).

Trimming pared 3 bases from V and 3 bases from J, leaving 6 bases between. This CDR3 is 12 amino acids long. Germline V gives CDR1 GTSNPN, CDR2 SVGIG (reference sequence). V gene TRBV30 combines with J gene TRBJ2-1; maybe TRBD2 (5 bases). Sample: PBMCs. The TCR sequence derives from a woman aged 18-29 years in good health and CMV-seronegative. The CDR3 nucleotides read TGTGCCTGGAGCGACTACTACAATGAGCAGTTCTTC. Encoded protein: CAWSDYYNEQFF.